These 23 T cell receptor beta chains were sequenced from one sample in a study of human CD8 memory T cell subsets. UMI-labeled 5' RACE produced the TCR beta libraries. TCRdb reprocessed the 5' RACE reads, keeping one entry per CDR3 protein, no DNA. The sample has roughly 9,300 distinct CDR3 sequences, and its top ten clones hold less than 9.5%. The source material was CD8+ stem-like memory T cells (TSCM and TCM) sorted from PBMCs. The subset here: stem-like memory CD8 T cells (TSTEM), CCR7+ PD-1- TIGIT-. Every receptor here comes from a human donor in good health.

The chain uses TRBV11-2 and TRBJ2-3; lacking DNA, the TRBD1 call made by TCRdb goes unchecked. The CDR3 extends over 15 amino acids. Germline values: CDR1 SGHAT, CDR2 FQNNGV. The CDR3 sequence: CASSSGTAWTDTQYF.

Frequency places this clonotype as medium-sized. The V gene is TRBV5-6, the J gene TRBJ2-7; TCRdb designates TRBD2, a call that cannot be tested without DNA. The CDR3 has 13 residues. CDR1 is SGHDT, CDR2 YYEEEE, per germline. The CDR3 here is CASSLAAHYEQYF.

This clonotype counts as medium-sized by frequency. The chain links TRBV5-1 to TRBJ2-1. This CDR3 spans 11 amino acids. Germline CDR1 is SGHRS and CDR2 is YFSETQ. The CDR3 loop is CASSWDNEQFF. Using reference TRBV5-1 and TRBJ2-1 for the parts outside the CDR3, the full variable domain is KAGVTQTPRYLIKTRGQQVTLSCSPISGHRSVSWYQQTPGQGLQFLFEYFSETQRNKGNFPGRFSGRQFSNSRSEMNVSTLELGDSALYLCASSWDNEQFFGPGTRLTVL.

V usage is TRBV7-8 and J usage is TRBJ2-7; TCRdb's D call of TRBD1 is untestable without DNA. In germline, CDR1 is SGHVS, CDR2 FQNEAQ. The CDR3 has 16 amino acids. The CDR3 reads CASSLADRESSYEQYF.

The genes are TRBV29-1 and TRBJ2-1. The CDR3 extends over 15 amino acids. The germline CDR1 and CDR2 sequences are SQVTM and ANQGSEA. The chain's CDR3 is CSVEDRRGSYNEQFF.

This clonotype ranks as medium-sized in terms of frequency. The chain couples TRBV4-1 to TRBJ2-3; TCRdb's D gene call, TRBD2, goes unchecked for lack of DNA. Germline V gene lookup returns CDR1 MGHRA and CDR2 YSYEKL. The CDR3 length is 15 residues. The CDR3 spells CASSQDIRAPDTQYF.

This clonotype is labeled medium-sized based on frequency. The rearrangement links TRBV12-3 or TRBV12-4 to TRBJ2-5; the D call from TCRdb, TRBD2, cannot be confirmed without DNA. CDR3 length: 15 residues. The CDR3 here is CASSSGSTIRETQYF.

By frequency, this clonotype is medium-sized. This chain's CDR3 is CASSSSGGGAEAFF. The rearrangement joins TRBV18 to TRBJ1-1; TCRdb picks TRBD1, but there is no DNA to check that call. The CDR3 consists of 14 residues. From germline, CDR1 is KGHSH and CDR2 LQKENI.

This clonotype is labeled medium-sized (0.01 to 0.1%) based on frequency. CDR3 loop: CASSLGGDYGYTF. V usage is TRBV28 and J usage is TRBJ1-2; the D call from TCRdb, TRBD1, cannot be confirmed without DNA. This CDR3 has 13 amino acids. From germline, CDR1 is MDHEN and CDR2 SYDVKM.

The chain employs TRBV20-1 and TRBJ2-2; the D gene TCRdb calls, TRBD2, cannot be checked with no DNA. Germline V CDR1 and CDR2: DFQATT, SNEGSKA (reference sequence). The CDR3 is 18 residues long. Here the CDR3 reads CSARGEAGNSANTGELFF.

The genes are TRBV27 and TRBJ2-6; TCRdb picks TRBD1, but there is no DNA to check that call. The CDR3 has 17 residues. CDR1 and CDR2 from the germline V gene are MNHEY and SMNVEV (reference sequence). The CDR3: CASTGAGTVSGAYVLTF.

By frequency, this clonotype registers medium-sized (0.01 to 0.1%). The V and J genes are TRBV28 and TRBJ2-1; TCRdb picks TRBD2, but there is no DNA to check that call. Germline values: CDR1 MDHEN, CDR2 SYDVKM. The CDR3 consists of 16 residues. CDR3 region: CASSAPGTSGGHEQFF.

The chain recombines TRBV29-1 with TRBJ1-2; the D call of TRBD1 rests on TCRdb alone, since no DNA is present to check it. The CDR3 contains 12 residues. The germline CDR1 and CDR2 sequences are SQVTM and ANQGSEA. The CDR3 sequence: CSVNRDRGGYTF.

This chain uses TRBV21-1 with TRBJ2-2; TCRdb picks TRBD2, but there is no DNA to check that call. TRBV21-1 is assigned pseudogene status. The length of the CDR3 is 19 residues. This chain's CDR3 is CASSKGTNQHGPNTGELFF.

The chain carries TRBV4-3 and TRBJ1-2; TCRdb names TRBD1, which stays unverified in the absence of DNA. Germline V CDR1 and CDR2: LGHNA, YSLEER. The CDR3 consists of 14 residues. CDR3 in amino acids: CASSPGQGSYGYTF.

The chain carries TRBV28 and TRBJ2-7; TCRdb proposes TRBD1, but this gene call is untestable without DNA. The CDR3 is 15 amino acids. The V gene's germline CDR1 is MDHEN and CDR2 SYDVKM. Here the CDR3 reads CATEGQGMYSYEQYF.

This rearrangement joins TRBV5-1 to TRBJ2-5; TCRdb lists TRBD2, though no DNA is available to test this call. This CDR3 contains 17 residues. Germline V lookup: CDR1 SGHRS, CDR2 YFSETQ. CDR3: CASSLDWGTRAQRTQYF.

The chain recombines TRBV11-3 with TRBJ2-4; lacking DNA, the TRBD1 call made by TCRdb goes unchecked. Germline V gene lookup returns CDR1 SGHNT and CDR2 YENEEA. The CDR3 runs 11 residues. The CDR3 is CASSFQGNRYF.

The chain has TRBV5-6 and TRBJ2-7. The CDR3 totals 12 residues. The germline V gene has CDR1 SGHDT and CDR2 YYEEEE. The CDR3 sequence: CASSGQPYEQYF.

The chain recombines TRBV6-6 with TRBJ2-3; TCRdb outputs TRBD2, but without DNA this stays unchecked. Germline values: CDR1 MNHNY, CDR2 SVGAGI (reference sequence). CDR3 size: 14 residues. This CDR3 is CASRSGLFTDTQYF.

This clonotype is labeled medium-sized (0.01 to 0.1%) based on frequency. This chain uses TRBV7-9 with TRBJ1-2. Per the germline V gene, CDR1 is SEHNR and CDR2 is FQNEAQ (reference sequence). The CDR3 covers 11 residues. CDR3 sequence reads: CASSLGSGYTF.

The V call is TRBV5-5, the J call TRBJ2-7; the D gene TCRdb calls, TRBD1, cannot be checked with no DNA. The CDR3 has 15 residues. CDR1 and CDR2 (germline): SGHKS, YYEKEE (reference sequence). CDR3 protein: CASSLVPSGSGEQYF. Full variable domain (missing parts from reference TRBV5-5 and TRBJ2-7): DAGVTQSPTHLIKTRGQQVTLRCSPISGHKSVSWYQQVLGQGPQFIFQYYEKEERGRGNFPDRFSARQFPNYSSELNVNALLLGDSALYLCASSLVPSGSGEQYFGPGTRLTVT.

This chain links TRBV21-1 with TRBJ2-3; TCRdb names TRBD2, which stays unverified in the absence of DNA. TRBV21-1 is a listed pseudogene. The CDR3 contains 18 residues. This CDR3 reads CASSKTSGRAPRTDTQYF.